This is a list of T cell receptor beta chains from one sample in a study of control samples from healthy donors and cancer patients. TCRdb keeps only in-frame clones here, not all; method: immunoSEQ multiplex PCR. This table has 350,000 to 450,000 clones, around 90% appearing once. Source material: PBMCs. These receptors were taken from a man aged 40-55 years with head and neck cancer. Both conserved end residues are part of each CDR3. Each record gives: J gene, D gene, clone size, V gene, CDR3 DNA, CDR3 protein. The D gene is left open where the match is weak. Size values are once, few and many counts, or a class for expanded clones, and some rows have none.

j_call: TRBJ1-6; d_call: .; clone_size: .; v_call: TRBV10-3; cdr3_nt: TGTGCCATCAGTGAGTCGAAACAGGGAAATTCACCCCTCCACTTT; cdr3_aa: CAISESKQGNSPLHF
j_call: TRBJ2-7; d_call: .; clone_size: .; v_call: TRBV6-4; cdr3_nt: TGTGCCAGCAGTGACTCTAGCGGAAGCGAGCAGTACTTC; cdr3_aa: CASSDSSGSEQYF
j_call: TRBJ1-3; d_call: .; clone_size: .; v_call: TRBV9; cdr3_nt: TGTGCCAGCAGCATTGAGGGAGGGTCTGGAAACACCATATATTTT; cdr3_aa: CASSIEGGSGNTIYF
j_call: TRBJ2-3; d_call: TRBD2; clone_size: .; v_call: TRBV15; cdr3_nt: TGTGCCACCAGCAGAGCAAAAAGCGGGGGGGGTTTAGATACGCAGTATTTT; cdr3_aa: CATSRAKSGGGLDTQYF
j_call: TRBJ2-1; d_call: .; clone_size: .; v_call: TRBV7-9; cdr3_nt: TGTGCCAGCAGTAACTTACCGTCAAGCTCCTACAATGAGCAGTTCTTC; cdr3_aa: CASSNLPSSSYNEQFF
j_call: TRBJ2-6; d_call: .; clone_size: .; v_call: TRBV5-1; cdr3_nt: TGCGCCAGCAGAAGCGAGAGCTCTGGGGCCAACGTCCTGACTTTC; cdr3_aa: CASRSESSGANVLTF
j_call: TRBJ1-4; d_call: .; clone_size: .; v_call: TRBV28; cdr3_nt: TGTGCCAGCAGTCCTGCTCCCCTTCCGGGGAAACTGTTTTTT; cdr3_aa: CASSPAPLPGKLFF
j_call: TRBJ2-1; d_call: TRBD2; clone_size: .; v_call: TRBV19; cdr3_nt: TGTGCCAGTAGTATTGGGGGGACTAGTCCCTACAATGAGCAGTTCTTC; cdr3_aa: CASSIGGTSPYNEQFF
j_call: TRBJ1-3; d_call: .; clone_size: .; v_call: TRBV7-6; cdr3_nt: TGTGCCAGCAGCCCTTTGTCCCGGGGAAACACCATATATTTT; cdr3_aa: CASSPLSRGNTIYF
j_call: TRBJ2-1; d_call: TRBD1; clone_size: .; v_call: TRBV11-2; cdr3_nt: TGTGCCAGCAGCTTGACAGGGGGCCCCCTTAATGAGCAGTTCTTC; cdr3_aa: CASSLTGGPLNEQFF
j_call: TRBJ2-7; d_call: .; clone_size: .; v_call: TRBV6-5; cdr3_nt: TGTGCCAGCAGTTACTCCCCGGGGCAGTACTTC; cdr3_aa: CASSYSPGQYF
j_call: TRBJ1-3; d_call: .; clone_size: .; v_call: TRBV30; cdr3_nt: TGTGCCTGGGGGAGCTCTGGAAACACCATATATTTT; cdr3_aa: CAWGSSGNTIYF
j_call: TRBJ2-2; d_call: .; clone_size: .; v_call: TRBV9; cdr3_nt: TGTGCCAGCAGCCCCCTCCCTATACCCGGGGAGCTGTTTTTT; cdr3_aa: CASSPLPIPGELFF
j_call: TRBJ2-1; d_call: TRBD2; clone_size: .; v_call: TRBV6-5; cdr3_nt: TGTGCCAGCAGCCCGGGGACTAGCGGAAACAATGAGCAGTTCTTC; cdr3_aa: CASSPGTSGNNEQFF
j_call: TRBJ2-7; d_call: TRBD1; clone_size: .; v_call: TRBV3-1/TRBV3-2; cdr3_nt: TGTGCCAGCAGCAACCCCGGGACAGGGACCGACGAGCAGTACTTC; cdr3_aa: CASSNPGTGTDEQYF
j_call: TRBJ2-1; d_call: TRBD2; clone_size: .; v_call: TRBV3-1/TRBV3-2; cdr3_nt: TGTGCCAGTACGGGACTAGCGGGAAGGGGTGAGCAGTTCTTC; cdr3_aa: CASTGLAGRGEQFF
j_call: TRBJ1-3; d_call: .; clone_size: few; v_call: TRBV4-1; cdr3_nt: TGCGCCAGCAGAGTTTCCAGGGGTGGAAACACCATATATTTT; cdr3_aa: CASRVSRGGNTIYF
j_call: TRBJ2-5; d_call: TRBD1; clone_size: .; v_call: TRBV28; cdr3_nt: TGTGCCAGCAGTCAAGGGACAGAATACCAAGAGACCCAGTACTTC; cdr3_aa: CASSQGTEYQETQYF
j_call: TRBJ2-4; d_call: .; clone_size: .; v_call: TRBV2; cdr3_nt: TGTGCCAGTCGAATGGACACGAAAAACATTCAGTACTTC; cdr3_aa: CASRMDTKNIQYF
j_call: TRBJ2-7; d_call: .; clone_size: .; v_call: TRBV7-6; cdr3_nt: TGTGCCAGCAGCCGAGGGACGGCCTACGAGCAGTACTTC; cdr3_aa: CASSRGTAYEQYF
j_call: TRBJ2-3; d_call: TRBD2; clone_size: .; v_call: TRBV5-1; cdr3_nt: TGCGCCAGCAGCTTGCCCCGGACTAGCGGGAGAACTCGCGGCACAGATACGCAGTATTTT; cdr3_aa: CASSLPRTSGRTRGTDTQYF
j_call: TRBJ2-7; d_call: TRBD2; clone_size: .; v_call: TRBV14; cdr3_nt: TGTGCCAGCAGCCAGCTGGGACTAGCCCACGAGCAGTACTTC; cdr3_aa: CASSQLGLAHEQYF
j_call: TRBJ1-5; d_call: .; clone_size: once; v_call: TRBV2; cdr3_nt: TGTGCCAGCAGTGAGGCCACCCTCAATCAGCCCCAGCATTTT; cdr3_aa: CASSEATLNQPQHF
j_call: TRBJ2-5; d_call: TRBD2; clone_size: .; v_call: TRBV5-4; cdr3_nt: TGTGCCAGCAGCCTGGGACTAGCGGGGGGCGGGGAGACCCAGTACTTC; cdr3_aa: CASSLGLAGGGETQYF
j_call: TRBJ1-3; d_call: .; clone_size: .; v_call: TRBV6-5; cdr3_nt: TGTGCCATAATGGCAGGAGGCTCTGGAAACACCATATATTTT; cdr3_aa: CAIMAGGSGNTIYF
j_call: TRBJ2-7; d_call: .; clone_size: .; v_call: TRBV5-5; cdr3_nt: TGTGCCAGCACCCCCTGGGATTCCTACGAGCAGTACTTC; cdr3_aa: CASTPWDSYEQYF
j_call: TRBJ1-4; d_call: .; clone_size: .; v_call: TRBV2; cdr3_nt: TGTGCCAGCAGGGAACACAGGGAAAAACTGTTTTTT; cdr3_aa: CASREHREKLFF
j_call: TRBJ1-1; d_call: .; clone_size: .; v_call: TRBV7-2; cdr3_nt: TGTGCCAGCAGCTCGGGGCTGAACACTGAAGCTTTCTTT; cdr3_aa: CASSSGLNTEAFF
j_call: TRBJ2-7; d_call: .; clone_size: once; v_call: TRBV7-2; cdr3_nt: TGTGCCAGCAGCTCAGGATGGGGGGAAGGCGAGCAGTACTTC; cdr3_aa: CASSSGWGEGEQYF
j_call: TRBJ2-2; d_call: TRBD2; clone_size: .; v_call: TRBV18; cdr3_nt: TGTGCCAGCTCACCGGGTCTAGCGGTCACCGGGGAGCTGTTTTTT; cdr3_aa: CASSPGLAVTGELFF
j_call: TRBJ1-2; d_call: TRBD1; clone_size: .; v_call: TRBV24-1; cdr3_nt: TGTGCCACCAGTGCAGGGGGCGGCTACACCTTC; cdr3_aa: CATSAGGGYTF
j_call: TRBJ2-3; d_call: TRBD2; clone_size: .; v_call: TRBV4-3; cdr3_nt: TGCGCCAGCAGCCAGAACCGGGGACTAGCGGGGCTCCTTAGCACAGATACGCAGTATTTT; cdr3_aa: CASSQNRGLAGLLSTDTQYF
j_call: TRBJ2-6; d_call: .; clone_size: .; v_call: TRBV30; cdr3_nt: TGTGCCTGGAGTACCCCGCACGCAGGGGCGATTGGGGCCAACGTCCTGACTTTC; cdr3_aa: CAWSTPHAGAIGANVLTF